The 15 T cell receptor beta chains given below trace back to one sample, sequenced in a study of blood T cell repertoires in COVID-19 (dated by TCRdb to 2018 to 2021). Receptors were amplified or captured by the immunoSEQ multiplex PCR assay. Sourced from immuneACCESS, this table was stored by TCRdb with only in-frame sequences that have V and J called. A share of the clones is absent; for the studies checked, an unresolved V gene accounts for under half, and the remainder has no known explanation. Recorded for this sample are around 400,000 clones; nearly 90% of them occurred a single time. The ten largest make up about 1.8% of the sample. The sequenced sample was PBMCs or T cells enriched from blood (not recorded which). These receptors were obtained from a woman aged 25-40 years who had recovered from COVID-19.

The chain carries TRBV18 and TRBJ2-1; D might be TRBD2 (6 bases). Germline CDR1 and CDR2: KGHSH and LQKENI. Trimming cost V 6 bases and J 11 bases, with 20 bases left between them. The CDR3 contains 14 residues. This chain's CDR3 is CASSRGGGTDKQFF. Here the CDR3 DNA reads TGTGCCAGCTCCCGCGGCGGAGGGACGGATAAGCAGTTCTTC.

The rearrangement uses TRBV30 and TRBJ1-5; possibly TRBD1 for D (6 bases). Per germline, CDR1 GTSNPN and CDR2 SVGIG (reference sequence). This CDR3 has 16 residues. The V and J ends lost 8 bases and 0 bases respectively, with 20 bases between them. The CDR3 loop reads CARLEGGYYSNQPQHF. CDR3 nucleotide sequence: TGTGCCCGCCTTGAAGGGGGATACTATAGCAATCAGCCCCAGCATTTT. Based on the CDR3 plus reference TRBV30 and TRBJ1-5, the full variable domain is SQTIHQWPATLVQPVGSPLSLECTVEGTSNPNLYWYRQAAGRGLQLLFYSVGIGQISSEVPQNLSASRPQDRQFILSSKKLLLSDSGFYLCARLEGGYYSNQPQHFGDGTRLSIL.

The chain couples TRBV5-1 to TRBJ1-5, with D hard to call. The V gene's germline CDR1 is SGHRS and CDR2 YFSETQ. With 0 bases removed from V and 5 bases from J, the gap between germline ends came to 6 bases. This CDR3 is 13 amino acids long. The chain's CDR3 is CASSLERDQPQHF. CDR3 coding DNA: TGCGCCAGCAGCTTGGAGCGGGATCAGCCCCAGCATTTT.

The rearrangement uses TRBV5-4 and TRBJ1-1; the D gene is possibly TRBD1 (6 bases). This CDR3 contains 14 residues. Trimming took off 4 bases at V and 2 bases at J, with 12 bases between the two ends. The germline CDR1 and CDR2 sequences are SGHNT and YYREEE (reference sequence). CDR3 amino acids: CASSPRTANTEAFF. CDR3 in DNA: TGTGCCAGCAGCCCTCGGACAGCAAACACTGAAGCTTTCTTT.

The chain combines TRBV4-3 with TRBJ2-2; D perhaps matches TRBD1 (5 bases). The length of the CDR3 is 15 residues. Germline V gene lookup returns CDR1 LGHNA and CDR2 YSLEER. The V and J ends lost 1 base and 6 bases respectively, with 12 bases between them. The CDR3 region is CASSQVVQVSGELFF. The CDR3 bases are TGCGCCAGCAGCCAAGTAGTACAGGTTTCCGGGGAGCTGTTTTTT.

The chain joins TRBV12-3 or TRBV12-4 to TRBJ1-5; TRBD1 matches at 10 bases. This CDR3 is built from 13 residues. V trimming: 10 bases; J trimming: 7 bases; junction bases outside the gene matches: 7. CDR3 protein: CATQRDRGQPQHF. CDR3 sequence (DNA): TGTGCCACCCAGCGGGACAGGGGACAGCCCCAGCATTTT.

The chain is built from TRBV4-1 and TRBJ2-1; 9 nucleotides align to TRBD2. The J segment lost 3 bases and the V segment lost 0 bases, leaving 3 bases of the junction unmatched. The CDR3 is 16 amino acids. The V gene's germline CDR1 is MGHRA and CDR2 YSYEKL. CDR3 sequence reads: CASSQDLAGIYNEQFF. CDR3 coding DNA: TGCGCCAGCAGCCAAGATCTAGCGGGGATCTACAATGAGCAGTTCTTC.

The gene calls are TRBV19 and TRBJ1-1; possible D gene TRBD1, 6 bases. The CDR3 consists of 13 residues. Germline-derived CDR1 and CDR2 are LNHDA and SQIVND (reference sequence). Deletions cut 0 bases from V and 6 bases from J, with 8 bases between. The DNA for the CDR3 is TGTGCCAGTAGTATAGACGGGGGGCCTGAAGCTTTCTTT. Protein sequence: CASSIDGGPEAFF. Supplemented by reference TRBV19 and TRBJ1-1, the full variable domain reads DGGITQSPKYLFRKEGQNVTLSCEQNLNHDAMYWYRQDPGQGLRLIYYSQIVNDFQKGDIAEGYSVSREKKESFPLTVTSAQKNPTAFYLCASSIDGGPEAFFGQGTRLTVV.

The chain carries TRBV5-4 and TRBJ2-1; 7 nucleotides match TRBD1. This CDR3 is 14 amino acids long. Germline-derived CDR1 and CDR2 are SGHNT and YYREEE (reference sequence). The trim removed 4 bases at V and 5 bases at J, leaving 6 bases unmatched. In DNA, the CDR3 is TGTGCCAGCAGCCAGACGGGACAGCACAATGAGCAGTTCTTC. Its translation is CASSQTGQHNEQFF.

CDR3 sequence: CASSKGPGDGETQYF. Here the CDR3 DNA reads TGTGCCAGCAGCAAAGGTCCGGGGGACGGGGAGACCCAGTACTTC. The chain uses TRBV21-1 and TRBJ2-5; the table's D call TRBD2 went unverified against the DNA. TRBV21-1 is tagged as a pseudogene. CDR3 size: 15 residues.

The chain combines TRBV7-9 with TRBJ2-1, with TRBD2 matching over 9 bases. The trim removed 5 bases at V and 0 bases at J, leaving 2 bases unmatched. This CDR3 contains 15 residues. The V gene's germline CDR1 is SEHNR and CDR2 FQNEAQ (reference sequence). CDR3 sequence reads: CASSILAGSYNEQFF. CDR3 DNA sequence: TGTGCCAGCAGCATACTAGCGGGCTCCTACAATGAGCAGTTCTTC.

In its sample, this clone was seen once. The chain recombines TRBV2 with TRBJ2-3; D uncertain. The CDR3 runs to 13 residues. Germline values: CDR1 SNHLY, CDR2 FYNNEI. Trimming left V 4 bases short and J 4 bases short, with 9 bases between. CDR3 sequence (DNA): TGTGCCAGCAGTGGACTGCCAGCAGATACGCAGTATTTT. It codes for CASSGLPADTQYF.

The rearrangement joins TRBV30 to TRBJ2-3, with TRBD2 matching over 12 bases. V lost 5 bases to trimming and J lost 6 bases; unmatched junction nucleotides: 0. CDR1 is GTSNPN, CDR2 SVGIG, per germline (reference sequence). The CDR3 extends over 12 amino acids. The CDR3 nucleotides are TGTGCCTGGGGACTAGCGGGGGATACGCAGTATTTT. As protein: CAWGLAGDTQYF. The full variable domain, completed using reference TRBV30 and TRBJ2-3, is SQTIHQWPATLVQPVGSPLSLECTVEGTSNPNLYWYRQAAGRGLQLLFYSVGIGQISSEVPQNLSASRPQDRQFILSSKKLLLSDSGFYLCAWGLAGDTQYFGPGTRLTVL.

J is TRBJ2-1 and V is TRBV15; TRBD1 matches 8 bases. The length of the CDR3 is 16 residues. The trim removed 5 bases at V and 0 bases at J, leaving 6 bases unmatched. Germline loops: CDR1 LNHNV, CDR2 YYDKDF (reference sequence). The CDR3 bases are TGTGCCACCAGCGATACTACAGGGGGCTCCTACAATGAGCAGTTCTTC. This sequence encodes CATSDTTGGSYNEQFF.

The chain recombines TRBV7-8 with TRBJ2-5; D is perhaps TRBD1 (6 bases). Trimming removed 1 base from V and 5 bases from J, with 20 bases in between. This CDR3 is built from 17 residues. CDR1 and CDR2 from the germline V gene are SGHVS and FQNEAQ. Here the CDR3 DNA reads TGTGCCAGCAGCTTAGATTCCTGGGGGCCTAGCTTGGAGACCCAGTACTTC. It translates to CASSLDSWGPSLETQYF.